The clone carrying this TCR beta chain was detected only a few times. This entry is derived from a study of early T cells in non-severe SARS-CoV-2 infection. TCRdb recomputed calls from the 5' RACE reads with MiXCR, one row per CDR3 protein. This table holds tens of thousands of distinct CDR3 sequences, 10% found once. The source material was whole blood, sampled at baseline. This TCR came from an adult who was a healthcare worker with PCR-confirmed SARS-CoV-2 infection or an uninfected control (not recorded which).

CDR3 residues: CASGLATHGTQYF. CDR3 nucleotides: TGTGCCTCGGGACTAGCGACTCACGGTACGCAGTATTTT. The rearrangement links TRBV30 to TRBJ2-3; TRBD2 matches 10 bases. CDR1 GTSNPN and CDR2 SVGIG come from the germline V gene (reference sequence). The CDR3 extends over 13 amino acids. Germline trimming cut 7 bases from V and 8 bases from J; bases unmatched to any gene: 9.